These T cell receptor beta chains were read from a single sample in a study of shared clonotypes between healthy human individuals. Assay used: immunoSEQ multiplex PCR; TCRdb lists only in-frame clones, some missing. The sample contains 750,000 to 1,000,000 clones, approximately 92% of which appear only once. The sample comprised naive CD8+ T cells sorted from blood. The receptors here all came from a man aged 25-45 years in good health. Both conserved end residues are part of each CDR3.

V,J,CDR3
TRBV28,TRBJ2-1,CASSEDDEQFF
TRBV30,TRBJ2-1,CAWSSGGFEQFF
TRBV7-9,TRBJ2-1,CASSARQELGNEQFF
TRBV28,TRBJ1-2,CASSLWRGQGAYGYTF
TRBV7-9,TRBJ2-5,CASSLPGQGRETQYF
TRBV5-4,TRBJ1-5,CASSLLGENQPQHF
TRBV7-3,TRBJ2-3,CASSLSPDTQYF
TRBV15,TRBJ2-5,CATSGRDRGKETQYF
TRBV28,TRBJ2-7,CASRVLAGGWEQYF
TRBV19,TRBJ2-2,CASSIARTGELFF
TRBV28,TRBJ2-7,CASSREIGPYEQYF
TRBV11-2,TRBJ2-1,CASSDDRDSYNEQFF
TRBV29-1,TRBJ2-3,CSVPGLAGVGDTQYF
TRBV15,TRBJ1-2,CATSRGGSLGYTF
TRBV10-2,TRBJ2-1,CATRTGDYNEQFF
TRBV7-9,TRBJ1-5,CASSARGNQPQHF
TRBV30,TRBJ2-1,CAWSIGSGDEQFF
TRBV29-1,TRBJ2-2,CSVFRENTGELFF
TRBV7-2,TRBJ2-2,CASSYYGTTAGELFF
TRBV27,TRBJ2-3,CASSLGTSGTDTQYF
TRBV5-5,TRBJ2-1,CASSPEGRNEQFF
TRBV15,TRBJ2-2,CATSRGTTGELFF
TRBV21-1,TRBJ2-2,CASSNQVGRHSGISTGELFF
TRBV7-9,TRBJ2-2,CASSPGHTNTGELFF